The clone carrying this T cell receptor (beta chain) was observed many times. Its antigen is currently unknown. Genes and germline come from the mouse. The source of the sample is a study of CD8+ T cells in alopecia areata. At the level of the study: Grafting placed skin from roughly 6-12-month-old C3H/HeJ donors with spontaneous alopecia onto approximately 6-11-week-old female C3H/HeJ mice. General study points: Higher clonality was seen in lesional scalp than in normal scalp, especially in alopecia totalis/universalis. Between patients, shared TCR sequences were less clear than in mice. This was possibly due in part to HLA diversity in the patient population. Scalp specimens additionally yield sequences from normal skin's resident alphabeta T cells.

RNA was extracted and reverse transcribed into cDNA as the sequencing template. Sequencing was performed with immunoSEQ multiplex PCR; in TCRdb, only in-frame clones are kept and a portion is missing. The profile covers roughly 3,000 clones, none occurring a single time. Sequenced input: lesional skin. The clonotype comes from a C3H/HeJ mouse with alopecia areata. This mouse strain has H2-k as its MHC haplotype.

The CDR3 loop is CASSWDTNTEVFF. The DNA read from the CDR3 is TGTGCCAGCAGCTGGGACACAAACACA. The V call is TRBV3, the J call TRBJ1-1; D perhaps matches TRBD1 (6 bases). The sequence runs out 4 residues before the end of the CDR3; the remainder is reconstructed from the germline J gene. Germline V gene sequence: CDR1 SNHLY, CDR2 FYNGKV (reference sequence). Trimming left V 4 bases short and J 0 bases short, with 6 bases between. The CDR3 has 13 amino acids.